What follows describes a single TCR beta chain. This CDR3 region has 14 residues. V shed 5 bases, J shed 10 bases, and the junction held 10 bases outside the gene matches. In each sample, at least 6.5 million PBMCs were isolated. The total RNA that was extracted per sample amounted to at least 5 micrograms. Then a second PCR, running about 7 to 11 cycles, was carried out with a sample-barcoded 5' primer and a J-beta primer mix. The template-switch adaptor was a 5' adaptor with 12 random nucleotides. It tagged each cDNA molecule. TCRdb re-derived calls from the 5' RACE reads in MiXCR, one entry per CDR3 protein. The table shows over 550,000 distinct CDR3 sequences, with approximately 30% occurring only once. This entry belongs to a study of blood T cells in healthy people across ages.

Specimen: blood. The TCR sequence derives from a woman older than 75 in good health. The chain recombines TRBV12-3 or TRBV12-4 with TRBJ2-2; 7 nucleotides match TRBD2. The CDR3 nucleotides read TGTGCCAGCAGTGGGGGGAGGGAGTCCGTGGAGCTGTTTTTT. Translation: CASSGGRESVELFF.